This TCR beta chain appears in the sequencing data of a study of shared clonotypes between healthy human individuals. Findings and caveats of the study: Depth was large, yet rarefaction showed that sorted-subset sequencing was incomplete.

On this clone itself: Its specificity is not known.

Method: immunoSEQ multiplex PCR; TCRdb's copy keeps in-frame clones and lacks some. Of 2 million to 3 million clones listed, roughly 93% are singletons. Germline CDR1 reads SGDLS; CDR2 reads YYNGEE. CDR3 length equals 17 residues. V gave up 7 bases and J gave up 4 bases; unmatched junction bases: 11. Material for sequencing was naive CD4+ T cells from PBMCs. Regarding subset: CD45RA+ positively selected. The chain combines TRBV9 with TRBJ2-3; 14 bases line up with TRBD2. The sequence was obtained from a young man in good health. Some clones in this sample may be carry-over from other donors' samples. The CDR3: CASGLGTSGRWADTQYF. CDR3 in DNA: TGTGCCAGCGGATTAGGGACTAGCGGGAGATGGGCAGATACGCAGTATTTT.